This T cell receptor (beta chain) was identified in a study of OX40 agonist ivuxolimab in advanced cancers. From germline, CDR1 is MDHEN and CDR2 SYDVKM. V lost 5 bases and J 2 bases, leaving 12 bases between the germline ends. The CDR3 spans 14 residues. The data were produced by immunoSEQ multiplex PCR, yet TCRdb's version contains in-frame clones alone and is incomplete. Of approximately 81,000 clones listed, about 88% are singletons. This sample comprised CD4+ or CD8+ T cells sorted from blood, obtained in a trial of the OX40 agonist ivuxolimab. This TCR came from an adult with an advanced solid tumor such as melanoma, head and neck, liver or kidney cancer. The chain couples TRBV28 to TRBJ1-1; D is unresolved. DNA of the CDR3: TGTGCCAGCAGTCGAACTGAGGGAAACACTGAAGCTTTCTTT. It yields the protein CASSRTEGNTEAFF.